The rows below give T cell receptor beta chains drawn from one sample of a study of T-cell memory formation after mild COVID-19. Each CDR3 protein is one row after TCRdb ran MiXCR on the 5' RACE reads. The data contain tens of thousands of distinct CDR3 sequences, about 6.1% of them singletons. Material: PBMCs or a T cell subset sorted from them (not recorded which). The source is an adult who had mild COVID-19 (a few samples of this study predate the infection). Cell type and time point are not known. CDR3s include the opening cysteine and the closing phenylalanine or tryptophan. D genes are given only for firm matches. Not every row has a clone size; where given, it reads once, few, many or a size class.

TRBD1,TRBJ1-5,TRBV2,.,CASSDEAGGLGQPQHF,TGTGCCAGCAGTGACGAGGCAGGGGGTCTTGGTCAGCCCCAGCATTTT
.,TRBJ2-7,TRBV28,many,CASSLGEEQYF,TGTGCCAGCAGTTTAGGGGAGGAGCAGTACTTC
.,TRBJ2-7,TRBV12-3/TRBV12-4,many,CASSLGGRGEQYF,TGTGCCAGCAGTTTAGGCGGCAGGGGCGAGCAGTACTTC
TRBD2,TRBJ2-3,TRBV4-3,many,CASSQASGRATSTDTQYF,TGCGCCAGCAGCCAGGCTAGCGGGAGGGCCACAAGCACAGATACGCAGTATTTT
.,TRBJ2-7,TRBV4-2,many,CASSQDLSFPVHEQYF,TGTGCCAGCAGCCAAGATCTTTCCTTTCCCGTCCACGAGCAGTACTTC
TRBD1,TRBJ1-3,TRBV6-5,few,CASSYLGQGARNTIYF,TGTGCCAGCAGTTACCTTGGACAGGGGGCACGGAACACCATATATTTT
TRBD1,TRBJ2-1,TRBV6-2/TRBV6-3,many,CASSPDRVRYLDEQFF,TGTGCCAGCAGTCCGGACAGGGTTCGGTATTTGGATGAGCAGTTCTTC
.,TRBJ1-5,TRBV20-1,medium-sized,CSASPYSNQPQHF,TGCAGTGCTAGTCCCTATAGCAATCAGCCCCAGCATTTT
TRBD1,TRBJ2-3,TRBV29-1,few,CSVADRGLDTQYF,TGCAGCGTTGCGGACAGGGGGCTAGATACGCAGTATTTT
TRBD1,TRBJ2-1,TRBV28,many,CASSLPWQGAALSYNEQFF,TGTGCCAGCAGTTTACCGTGGCAGGGGGCGGCCCTCTCCTACAATGAGCAGTTCTTC
.,TRBJ1-3,TRBV7-2,many,CASSPERSGNTIYF,TGTGCCAGCAGCCCTGAAAGGTCTGGAAACACCATATATTTT
TRBD1,TRBJ1-1,TRBV6-5,.,CASSRNRGSTEAFF,TGTGCCAGCAGCCGTAACAGGGGGAGCACTGAAGCTTTCTTT
.,TRBJ1-4,TRBV12-3/TRBV12-4,.,CASSGANEKLFF,TGTGCCAGCAGCGGGGCTAATGAAAAACTGTTTTTT
.,TRBJ1-4,TRBV27,few,CASSLLQGEKLFF,TGTGCCAGCAGTTTGTTACAGGGTGAGAAACTGTTTTTT
TRBD1,TRBJ2-3,TRBV11-2,.,CASSLKGATPSTDTQYF,TGTGCCAGCAGCTTAAAGGGGGCGACACCTAGCACAGATACGCAGTATTTT
.,TRBJ2-1,TRBV5-1,many,CASSFPGRGNEQFF,TGCGCCAGCAGCTTCCCGGGCAGGGGAAATGAGCAGTTCTTC
.,TRBJ2-2,TRBV7-9,.,CASSLYENTGELFF,TGTGCCAGCAGCTTGTACGAGAACACCGGGGAGCTGTTTTTT
.,TRBJ1-1,TRBV7-8,many,CASKISTEAFF,TGTGCCAGCAAAATAAGCACTGAAGCTTTCTTT
.,TRBJ2-1,TRBV20-1,few,CSVWANEQFF,TGCAGTGTTTGGGCCAATGAGCAGTTCTTC
TRBD2,TRBJ2-5,TRBV20-1,many,CSASSLAGGYQETQYF,TGCAGTGCTAGTTCCCTAGCGGGGGGGTACCAAGAGACCCAGTACTTC
TRBD2,TRBJ2-1,TRBV4-2,many,CASSQDAAGGPHEQFF,TGTGCCAGCAGCCAAGATGCAGCGGGGGGGCCCCATGAGCAGTTCTTC
.,TRBJ2-1,TRBV12-3/TRBV12-4,few,CASSLEGGGYNEQFF,TGTGCCAGCAGTTTAGAGGGGGGCGGTTACAATGAGCAGTTCTTC
TRBD1,TRBJ2-7,TRBV12-3/TRBV12-4,few,CASKAGTGGRYEQYF,TGTGCCAGCAAAGCCGGGACAGGGGGCAGGTACGAGCAGTACTTC
.,TRBJ2-7,TRBV20-1,.,CSATDGSLDNEQYF,TGCAGTGCTACCGACGGCTCCCTTGATAACGAGCAGTACTTC
TRBD2,TRBJ2-2,TRBV29-1,.,CSVDLAGMAGELFF,TGCAGCGTTGATCTAGCGGGAATGGCCGGGGAGCTGTTTTTT
TRBD2,TRBJ2-1,TRBV4-3,many,CASSQDVTSGRNNEQFF,TGCGCCAGCAGCCAAGATGTGACTAGCGGGAGAAACAATGAGCAGTTCTTC
TRBD1,TRBJ2-6,TRBV12-3/TRBV12-4,many,CASSSAGTGGSGANVLTF,TGTGCCAGCAGTTCCGCCGGGACAGGGGGCTCTGGGGCCAACGTCCTGACTTTC
TRBD1,TRBJ1-2,TRBV4-1,.,CASSQGQRVNYGYTF,TGCGCCAGCAGCCAGGGACAGCGAGTAAACTATGGCTACACCTTC
.,TRBJ2-3,TRBV20-1,few,CSARGGGRYTQYF,TGCAGTGCTAGGGGGGGGGGCCGCTATACGCAGTATTTT
TRBD1,TRBJ1-2,TRBV30,few,CAWSVGQGGGYTF,TGTGCCTGGAGTGTAGGACAGGGTGGTGGCTACACCTTC
.,TRBJ2-2,TRBV2,few,CASSDGQNTGELFF,TGTGCCAGCAGTGACGGGCAGAACACCGGGGAGCTGTTTTTT
.,TRBJ2-1,TRBV5-1,many,CASSLTSGLTVEQFF,TGCGCCAGCAGCTTGACGAGCGGACTTACGGTTGAGCAGTTCTTC
TRBD2,TRBJ2-1,TRBV19,.,CASTPGLLAGDNEQFF,TGTGCCAGTACTCCCGGGTTGCTAGCGGGGGACAATGAGCAGTTCTTC
TRBD1,TRBJ1-2,TRBV7-8,.,CASSLAGGGLSGYTF,TGTGCCAGCAGCTTGGCAGGGGGCGGGCTTAGTGGCTACACCTTC
.,TRBJ2-1,TRBV5-1,many,CASSLGSAGLVNEQFF,TGCGCCAGCAGCTTGGGATCAGCGGGTTTGGTCAATGAGCAGTTCTTC
.,TRBJ1-1,TRBV12-3/TRBV12-4,many,CASSPGGGVEAFF,TGTGCCAGCAGCCCCGGAGGGGGGGTTGAAGCTTTCTTT
TRBD1,TRBJ2-7,TRBV12-3/TRBV12-4,many,CASNHDRVSEQYF,TGTGCCAGCAATCACGACAGGGTGAGCGAGCAGTACTTC
.,TRBJ2-7,TRBV3-1,.,CASSQAGLSEQYF,TGTGCCAGCAGCCAAGCGGGGTTAAGCGAGCAGTACTTC
.,TRBJ1-4,TRBV20-1,.,CSARQGSVKLFF,TGCAGTGCTAGACAAGGGTCCGTGAAACTGTTTTTT
TRBD2,TRBJ2-1,TRBV5-1,many,CASSLVSSGVYNEQFF,TGCGCCAGCAGCTTGGTCTCTAGCGGGGTCTACAATGAGCAGTTCTTC
.,TRBJ2-5,TRBV12-3/TRBV12-4,many,CASSLMSGQETQYF,TGTGCCAGCAGTTTAATGAGCGGTCAAGAGACCCAGTACTTC
TRBD2,TRBJ2-1,TRBV13,.,CASSSGGSGRAGNEQFF,TGTGCCAGCAGCTCCGGCGGGAGCGGGAGGGCCGGTAATGAGCAGTTCTTC
TRBD2,TRBJ2-3,TRBV20-1,many,CSASQTSGGGTQYF,TGCAGTGCTAGCCAGACTAGCGGGGGAGGTACGCAGTATTTT
.,TRBJ2-5,TRBV18,many,CASSPSFEGKETQYF,TGTGCCAGCTCACCCAGTTTCGAGGGAAAAGAGACCCAGTACTTC
TRBD2,TRBJ2-2,TRBV12-3/TRBV12-4,.,CASSLEGGRFTGELFF,TGTGCCAGCAGTTTAGAGGGAGGGCGGTTCACCGGGGAGCTGTTTTTT
.,TRBJ1-2,TRBV5-4,.,CASSLDRGKGGYTF,TGTGCCAGCAGCTTGGATAGAGGGAAAGGAGGCTACACCTTC
TRBD2,TRBJ2-3,TRBV3-1,.,CASSQDLPLAVTDTQYF,TGTGCCAGCAGCCAAGATCTGCCACTAGCGGTCACAGATACGCAGTATTTT
.,TRBJ1-1,TRBV29-1,.,CSVVTVTYSEAFF,TGCAGCGTTGTGACAGTTACCTACTCTGAAGCTTTCTTT
.,TRBJ2-7,TRBV3-1,few,CASGDPLATTYEQYF,TGTGCCAGCGGAGACCCCCTCGCGACTACCTACGAGCAGTACTTC
.,TRBJ1-2,TRBV15,many,CATSRDGPTGMGYGYTF,TGTGCCACCAGCAGAGATGGACCTACAGGGATGGGCTATGGCTACACCTTC
.,TRBJ1-5,TRBV27,few,CASSPVGNQPQHF,TGTGCCAGCAGTCCGGTTGGGAATCAGCCCCAGCATTTT